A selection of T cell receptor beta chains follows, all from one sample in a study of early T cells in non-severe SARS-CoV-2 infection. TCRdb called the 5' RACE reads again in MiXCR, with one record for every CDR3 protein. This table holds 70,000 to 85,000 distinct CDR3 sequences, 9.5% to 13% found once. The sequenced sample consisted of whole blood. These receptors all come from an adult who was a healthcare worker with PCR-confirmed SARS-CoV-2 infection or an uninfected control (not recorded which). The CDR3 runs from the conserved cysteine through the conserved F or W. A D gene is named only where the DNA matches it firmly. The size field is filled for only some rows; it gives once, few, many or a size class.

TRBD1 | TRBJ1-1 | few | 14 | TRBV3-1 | TGTGCCAGCAGCCAAACGGACAGGGACACTGAAGCTTTCTTT | CASSQTDRDTEAFF
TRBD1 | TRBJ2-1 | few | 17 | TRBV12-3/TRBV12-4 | TGTGCCAGCAGTTTGCTCATCCGGGACAGGGGAGCAAGTAAGCAGTTCTTC | CASSLLIRDRGASKQFF
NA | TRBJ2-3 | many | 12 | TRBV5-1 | TGCGCCAGCAACGGGGAGACAGATACGCAGTATTTT | CASNGETDTQYF
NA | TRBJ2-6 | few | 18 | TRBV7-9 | TGTGCCAGCAGCCCCCAGGGGGGTTCAGGATCTGGGGCCAACGTCCTGACTTTC | CASSPQGGSGSGANVLTF
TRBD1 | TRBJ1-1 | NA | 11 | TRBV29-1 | TGCAGCTCCAGGACAGGGACTGAAGCTTTCTTT | CSSRTGTEAFF
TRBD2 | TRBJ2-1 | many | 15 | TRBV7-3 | TGTGCCAGCAGCCCCCGAGGACTAGCGGGAGATGAGCAGTTCTTC | CASSPRGLAGDEQFF
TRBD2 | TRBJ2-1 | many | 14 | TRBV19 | TGTGCCAGTAGTAGGTACGGGGGGAACAATGAGCAGTTCTTC | CASSRYGGNNEQFF
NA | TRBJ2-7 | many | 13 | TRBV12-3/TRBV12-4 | TGTGCCAGCAGTTTGTTGGGGTCGTACGAGCAGTACTTC | CASSLLGSYEQYF
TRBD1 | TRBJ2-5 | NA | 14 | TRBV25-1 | TGTGCCAGCATCCGACAGGGGAGGCAAGAGACCCAGTACTTC | CASIRQGRQETQYF
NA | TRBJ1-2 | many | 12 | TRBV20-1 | TGCAGTGCTAGAGATTTGGGGGAGGGCTACACCTTC | CSARDLGEGYTF
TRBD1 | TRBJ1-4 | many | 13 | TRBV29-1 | TGCAGCGTTGGGGGACAGGGTTTTGAAAAACTGTTTTTT | CSVGGQGFEKLFF
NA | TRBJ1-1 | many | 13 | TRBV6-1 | TGTGCCAGCAGTAGGACGGAGAACACTGAAGCTTTCTTT | CASSRTENTEAFF
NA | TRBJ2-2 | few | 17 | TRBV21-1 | TGTGCCAGCAGCAAGTCCCGGACAGATACGAACACCGGGGAGCTGTTTTTT | CASSKSRTDTNTGELFF
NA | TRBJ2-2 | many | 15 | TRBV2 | TGTGCCAGCAGTTCTCCTAGGGTCAGTCCCGGGGAGCTGTTTTTT | CASSSPRVSPGELFF
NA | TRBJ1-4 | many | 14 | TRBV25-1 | TGTGCCAGCAGTGGTCCCAGGGGCCCTGAAAAACTGTTTTTT | CASSGPRGPEKLFF
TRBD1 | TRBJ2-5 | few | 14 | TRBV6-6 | TGTGCCAGCAGTTCTGACAGGGGCTCGGAGACCCAGTACTTC | CASSSDRGSETQYF
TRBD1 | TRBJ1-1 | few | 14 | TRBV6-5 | TGTGCCAGCAGGCACGGGACAGGGATGACTGAAGCTTTCTTT | CASRHGTGMTEAFF
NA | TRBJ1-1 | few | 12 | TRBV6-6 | TGTGCCAGCAGCGATTCTGGGGCTGAAGCTTTCTTT | CASSDSGAEAFF
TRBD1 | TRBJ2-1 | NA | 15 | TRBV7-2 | TGTGCCAGCAGCTTAACCGGGACAGGGGTCAATGAGCAGTTCTTC | CASSLTGTGVNEQFF
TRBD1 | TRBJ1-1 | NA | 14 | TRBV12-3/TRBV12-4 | TGTGCCAGCAGTCGGGACAGGGTGAACACTGAAGCTTTCTTT | CASSRDRVNTEAFF
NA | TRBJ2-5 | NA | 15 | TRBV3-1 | TGTGCCAGCAGCCAACTAGCTTTCGTGCGAGAGACCCAGTACTTC | CASSQLAFVRETQYF
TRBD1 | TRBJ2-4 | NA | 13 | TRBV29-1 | TGCAGCGTAGCGCCGGGACAGGAGGACATTCAGTACTTC | CSVAPGQEDIQYF
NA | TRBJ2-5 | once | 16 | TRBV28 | TGTGCCAGCTCCCTGGTGCGGGAGAGGGGGAAAGAGACCCAGTACTTC | CASSLVRERGKETQYF
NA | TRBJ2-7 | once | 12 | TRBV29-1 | TGCAGCGTTGAAGGACTTGCCTACGAGCAGTACTTC | CSVEGLAYEQYF
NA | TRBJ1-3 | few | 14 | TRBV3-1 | TGTGCCAGCAGCCATACCAGGGATGGAAACACCATATATTTT | CASSHTRDGNTIYF
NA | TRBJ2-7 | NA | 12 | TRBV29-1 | TGCAGCGTTGAAGAGGGATCCTACGAGCAGTACTTC | CSVEEGSYEQYF
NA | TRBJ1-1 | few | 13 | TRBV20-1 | TGCAGTGCTTACCGGGACACGAACACTGAAGCTTTCTTT | CSAYRDTNTEAFF
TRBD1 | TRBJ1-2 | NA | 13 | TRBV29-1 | TGCAGCGTTGCACCCGGGACAGCTTATGGCTACACCTTC | CSVAPGTAYGYTF
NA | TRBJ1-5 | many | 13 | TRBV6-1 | TGTGCCAGCAGTGACACTTTCTATCAGCCCCAGCATTTT | CASSDTFYQPQHF
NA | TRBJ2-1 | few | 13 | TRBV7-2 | TGTGCCAGCAGCTTAGTTATGCTCAATGAACAGTTCTTC | CASSLVMLNEQFF
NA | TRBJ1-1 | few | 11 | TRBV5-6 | TGTGCCAGCAGCTTGGGGCAGGCCGCTTTCTTT | CASSLGQAAFF
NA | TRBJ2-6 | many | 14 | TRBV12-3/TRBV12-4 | TGTGCCAGCAGGCGAGGGTCTGGGGCCAACGTCCTGACTTTC | CASRRGSGANVLTF
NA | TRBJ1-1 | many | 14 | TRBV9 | TGTGCCAGCAGCGTAGCCGTCACGGGGACTGAAGCTTTCTTT | CASSVAVTGTEAFF
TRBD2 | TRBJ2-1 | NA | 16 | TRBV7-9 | TGTGCCAGCACTGGGGCTAGCGGTAGCTCCCACAATGAGCAGTTCTTC | CASTGASGSSHNEQFF
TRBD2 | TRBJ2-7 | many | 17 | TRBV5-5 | TGTGCCAGCAGCCCACCGACTAGCGGGGCCCCCTTGAACGAGCAGTACTTC | CASSPPTSGAPLNEQYF
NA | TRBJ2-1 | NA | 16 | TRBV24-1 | TGTGCCACCAGTGATTTCGGGCGGCCGAGTTACAATGAGCAGTTCTTC | CATSDFGRPSYNEQFF
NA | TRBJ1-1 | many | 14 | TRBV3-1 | TGTGCCAGCAGCCAAGGACCTCGTGGGGGTGAAGCTTTCTTT | CASSQGPRGGEAFF
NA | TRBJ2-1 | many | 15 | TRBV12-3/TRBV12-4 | TGTGCCAGCTCATACCCCGCGGGCGGGGAGAATGAGCAGTTCTTC | CASSYPAGGENEQFF
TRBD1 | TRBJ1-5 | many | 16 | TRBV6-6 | TGTGCCAGCAGCCCCAGGGACAGGCGATCTGACCAGCCCCAGCATTTT | CASSPRDRRSDQPQHF
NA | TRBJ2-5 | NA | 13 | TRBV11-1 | TGTGCCAGCAGCTTAGCCTCTCAAGAGACCCAGTACTTC | CASSLASQETQYF
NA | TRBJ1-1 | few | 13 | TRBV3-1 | TGTGCCAGCAGCCTAGGGACAAGGACAGAAGCTTTCTTT | CASSLGTRTEAFF
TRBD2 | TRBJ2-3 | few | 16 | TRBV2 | TGTGCCAGCAGTGAAGTCGAGCGGGGATACACAGATACGCAGTATTTT | CASSEVERGYTDTQYF
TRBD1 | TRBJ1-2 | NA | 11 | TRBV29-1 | TGCAGCGAAGACAGGGGCTATGGCTACACCTTC | CSEDRGYGYTF
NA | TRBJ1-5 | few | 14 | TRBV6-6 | TGTGCCAGCAGTTACAGGGGGGGCAATCAGCCCCAGCATTTT | CASSYRGGNQPQHF
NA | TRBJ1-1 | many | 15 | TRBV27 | TGTGCCAGCAGTTTCGCCCCTTCCTTGAACACTGAAGCTTTCTTT | CASSFAPSLNTEAFF
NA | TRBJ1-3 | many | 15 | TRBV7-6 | TGTGCCAGCAGCTCCGTCAGTAGCTTCGGAAACACCATATATTTT | CASSSVSSFGNTIYF
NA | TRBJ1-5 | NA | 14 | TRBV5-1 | TGCGCCAGCAGCTTGGACCCCACCAATCAGCCCCAGCATTTT | CASSLDPTNQPQHF
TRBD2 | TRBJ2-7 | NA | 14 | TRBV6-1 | TGTGCCAGCAGGGGGACTAGCGGGTCCTACGAGCAGTACTTC | CASRGTSGSYEQYF
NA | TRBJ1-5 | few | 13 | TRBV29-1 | TGCAGCGTTGCGGCTGGAAGAGATCAGCCCCAGCATTTT | CSVAAGRDQPQHF
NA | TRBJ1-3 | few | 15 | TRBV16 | TGTGCCAGCAGCCGAACTGGGGGGCCAGGAAACACCATATATTTT | CASSRTGGPGNTIYF
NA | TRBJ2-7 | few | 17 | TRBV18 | TGTGCCAGCTCACCACCGGGGCAACAGACGAGCTCCTACGAGCAGTACTTC | CASSPPGQQTSSYEQYF
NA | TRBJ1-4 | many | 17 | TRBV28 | TGTGCCAGCAGTTTATTTGTGGGGGGCTCGGATAATGAAAAACTGTTTTTT | CASSLFVGGSDNEKLFF
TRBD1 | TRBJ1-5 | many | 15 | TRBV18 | TGTGCCAGCCGGGTAGATACAGGGGGCGGTCAGCCCCAGCATTTT | CASRVDTGGGQPQHF
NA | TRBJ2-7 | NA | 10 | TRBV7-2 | TGTGCCAGCAGCGGCGTCGAGCAGTACTTC | CASSGVEQYF
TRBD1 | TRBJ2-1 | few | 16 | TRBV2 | TGTGCCAGCAGCGAGGGACAGGGGATAGGTTACAATGAGCAGTTCTTC | CASSEGQGIGYNEQFF
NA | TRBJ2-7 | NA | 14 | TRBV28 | TGTGCCAGCAACGCCGACCGGCCCCCCGGCGAGCAGTACTTC | CASNADRPPGEQYF
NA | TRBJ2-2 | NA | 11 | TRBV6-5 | TGTGCCTGTCGCGGGACCGGGGAGCTGTTTTTT | CACRGTGELFF
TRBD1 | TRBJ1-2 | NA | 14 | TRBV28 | TGTGCCAGCACGCTGTACAGGGGAAACTATGGCTACACCTTC | CASTLYRGNYGYTF
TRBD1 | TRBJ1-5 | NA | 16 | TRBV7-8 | TGTGCCAGCAGCAGCACCGGGACAGGGGGAACTCAGCCCCAGCATTTT | CASSSTGTGGTQPQHF